This record covers a single TCR beta chain. The entry originates in a study of cytomegalovirus exposure and HLA in healthy donors. The PCR had 60 Vbeta and 13 Jbeta primers. Measured with immunoSEQ multiplex PCR; TCRdb has only the in-frame clones, and not every one. The sample yields roughly 120,000 clones, roughly 83% seen once. This CDR3 is 15 amino acids long. Germline V CDR1 and CDR2: SGHRS, YFSETQ. V lost 4 bases to trimming and J lost 2 bases, with 15 bases between them. The V call is TRBV5-1, the J call TRBJ2-5; tentatively, D is TRBD2 (5 bases). Sequences were obtained from PBMCs. This receptor was obtained from a man aged 25-45 years in good health and CMV-seropositive. The CDR3 sequence is CASSVGSRLQETQYF. Written as DNA, the CDR3 is TGCGCCAGCAGCGTTGGGTCAAGACTACAAGAGACCCAGTACTTC.